The 13 T cell receptor beta chains below come from one sample, sequenced in a study of control samples from healthy donors and cancer patients. TCRdb keeps only in-frame clones here, not all; method: immunoSEQ multiplex PCR. The sample holds some 140,000 clones, 80% to 95% seen once. The source material was blood. The receptors were sampled from a young man in good health.

This sequence joins TRBV11-2 and TRBJ1-3; D is uncertain. Trimming stripped 4 bases from V and 8 bases from J, with 12 bases between. This CDR3 has 13 amino acids. Per germline, CDR1 SGHAT and CDR2 FQNNGV. CDR3 residues: CASSSDLDYTIYF. The CDR3 region has the DNA TGTGCCAGCAGCTCGGACCTGGATTACACCATATATTTT.

This chain uses TRBV6-5 with TRBJ1-5; D not resolved. V shed 11 bases and J shed 2 bases, with 19 bases lying between them. Germline V CDR1 and CDR2: MNHEY, SVGAGI. The CDR3 totals 15 residues. Here the CDR3 reads CASHPPGSGNQPQHF. The DNA of the CDR3 is TGTGCCTCCCACCCCCCCGGGTCGGGCAATCAGCCCCAGCATTTT.

Only a few counts were recorded for this clone. The chain uses TRBV6-4 and TRBJ2-1, with D unclear. CDR3 length: 13 amino acids. Per the germline V gene, CDR1 is MRHNA and CDR2 is SNTAGT. V shed 2 bases and J shed 7 bases, with 9 bases lying between them. CDR3 nucleotides: TGTGCCAGCAGTGACAGAGACGGTAATGAGCAGTTCTTC. Translating gives CASSDRDGNEQFF.

V and J are TRBV7-6 and TRBJ2-1; 9 bases are a match to TRBD1. The CDR3 spans 14 residues. Trimming removed 4 bases from V and 5 bases from J; junction bases left unmatched: 3. Germline V gives CDR1 SGHVS, CDR2 FNYEAQ. The CDR3 DNA follows: TGTGCCAGCAGCTCGGGACAGGGCCACAATGAGCAGTTCTTC. Translation: CASSSGQGHNEQFF.

As regards this clone: This sample includes further DNA sequences coding for the same CDR3. The chain is built from TRBV5-1 and TRBJ2-1; 9 nucleotides agree with TRBD1. The V gene's germline CDR1 is SGHRS and CDR2 YFSETQ. Trimming removed 5 bases from V and 1 base from J; junction bases left unmatched: 7. The CDR3 loop spans 16 amino acids. CDR3 in amino acids: CASSMTGGGSYNEQFF. In nucleotides, the CDR3 is TGCGCCAGCAGTATGACAGGGGGTGGGTCCTACAATGAGCAGTTCTTC.

The chain carries TRBV6-5 and TRBJ1-1, with TRBD1 matching 10 bases. J gave up 4 bases and V 6 bases, and 8 bases lay outside the gene matches. The CDR3 is 15 amino acids. Germline V CDR1 and CDR2: MNHEY, SVGAGI. CDR3 DNA: TGTGCCAGCAGCGCAAAAGGGACAGGGGTCACTGAAGCTTTCTTT. Translated: CASSAKGTGVTEAFF.

The chain's CDR3 is CASSRPQGSTYEQYF. CDR3 DNA sequence: TGTGCCAGCAGCCGCCCACAGGGGAGTACCTACGAGCAGTACTTC. The rearrangement uses TRBV28 and TRBJ2-7; 7 nucleotides align to TRBD1. This CDR3 spans 15 amino acids. Germline CDR1 and CDR2: MDHEN and SYDVKM. V dropped 6 bases and J dropped 2; count of bases not matched to a gene: 10. Drawing the rest from reference TRBV28 and TRBJ2-7, the complete variable domain is DVKVTQSSRYLVKRTGEKVFLECVQDMDHENMFWYRQDPGLGLRLIYFSYDVKMKEKGDIPEGYSVSREKKERFSLILESASTNQTSMYLCASSRPQGSTYEQYFGPGTRLTVT.

A note on this clone: This CDR3 is also generated by other DNA sequences in the sample. The chain links TRBV18 to TRBJ2-3; D is undetermined. Germline V lookup: CDR1 KGHSH, CDR2 LQKENI. Trimming pared 2 bases from V and 0 bases from J, leaving 0 bases between. The CDR3 runs 12 residues. CDR3 nucleotides: TGTGCCAGCTCACCAAGCACAGATACGCAGTATTTT. It codes for CASSPSTDTQYF. Full variable domain (rest looked up from reference TRBV18 and TRBJ2-3): NAGVMQNPRHLVRRRGQEARLRCSPMKGHSHVYWYRQLPEEGLKFMVYLQKENIIDESGMPKERFSAEFPKEGPSILRIQQVVRGDSAAYFCASSPSTDTQYFGPGTRLTVL.

The chain is built from TRBV29-1 and TRBJ2-1; D remains unclear. The ends were cut back, 4 bases at V and 0 bases at J, with 10 bases in the middle. The CDR3 sequence is 14 residues long. CDR1 is SQVTM, CDR2 ANQGSEA, per germline. Written as DNA, the CDR3 is TGCAGCGTTGCGGACGGCAGCTCCTACAATGAGCAGTTCTTC. Translated, it gives CSVADGSSYNEQFF.

This clone appeared once. The V call is TRBV10-3, the J call TRBJ2-7, with TRBD2 matching 14 bases. Germline V gene sequence: CDR1 ENHRY, CDR2 SYGVKD. Unmatched junction bases numbered 5, after V lost 0 bases and J lost 4 bases. The length of the CDR3 is 17 residues. The CDR3 protein is CAISESGLAGVPYEQYF. CDR3 bases: TGTGCCATCAGTGAGTCGGGACTAGCGGGAGTGCCTTACGAGCAGTACTTC.

This chain joins TRBV28 and TRBJ1-2; D perhaps matches TRBD1 (6 bases). In germline, CDR1 is MDHEN, CDR2 SYDVKM. The CDR3 has 13 residues. The ends were cut back, 10 bases at V and 0 bases at J, with 12 bases in the middle. As DNA, the CDR3 is TGTGCCATCCGGGACACCTCTAACTATGGCTACACCTTC. Translating gives CAIRDTSNYGYTF.

The CDR3 DNA follows: TGTGCCAGCAGCTTGGCCGGGGTCCTTAATCAGCCCCAGCATTTT. This sequence encodes CASSLAGVLNQPQHF. V and J are TRBV5-6 and TRBJ1-5; D ambiguous. Germline V gives CDR1 SGHDT, CDR2 YYEEEE. This CDR3 region has 15 residues. Trimming cost V 0 bases and J 4 bases, with 11 bases left between them.

The chain employs TRBV30 and TRBJ2-1; 7 bases are a match to TRBD1. In germline, CDR1 is GTSNPN, CDR2 SVGIG (reference sequence). Trimming removed 4 bases from V and 6 bases from J; junction bases left unmatched: 6. CDR3 size: 13 residues. CDR3 amino acids: CAWNRQGVNEQFF. In DNA, the CDR3 is TGTGCCTGGAACCGCCAGGGGGTCAATGAGCAGTTCTTC.